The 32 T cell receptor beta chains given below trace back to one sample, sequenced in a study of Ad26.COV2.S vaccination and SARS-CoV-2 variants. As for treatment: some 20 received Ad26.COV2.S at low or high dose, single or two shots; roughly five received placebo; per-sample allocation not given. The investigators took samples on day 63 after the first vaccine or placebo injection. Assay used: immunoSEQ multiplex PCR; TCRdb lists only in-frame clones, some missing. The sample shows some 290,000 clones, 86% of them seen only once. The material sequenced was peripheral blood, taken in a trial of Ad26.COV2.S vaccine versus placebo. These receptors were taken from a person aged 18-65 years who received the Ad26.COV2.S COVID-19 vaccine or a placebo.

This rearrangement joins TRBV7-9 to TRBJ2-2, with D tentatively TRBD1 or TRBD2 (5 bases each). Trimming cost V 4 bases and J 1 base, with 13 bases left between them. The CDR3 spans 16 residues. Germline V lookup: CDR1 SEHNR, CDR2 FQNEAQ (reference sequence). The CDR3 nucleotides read TGTGCCAGCAGCTATCCGGGACCCAGGAACACCGGGGAGCTGTTTTTT. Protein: CASSYPGPRNTGELFF.

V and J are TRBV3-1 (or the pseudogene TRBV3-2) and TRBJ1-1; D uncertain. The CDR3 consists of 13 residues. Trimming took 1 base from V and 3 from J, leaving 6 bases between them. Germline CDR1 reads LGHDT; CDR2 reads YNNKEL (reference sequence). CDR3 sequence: CASSQVGYTEAFF. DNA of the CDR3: TGTGCCAGCAGCCAAGTGGGGTACACTGAAGCTTTCTTT.

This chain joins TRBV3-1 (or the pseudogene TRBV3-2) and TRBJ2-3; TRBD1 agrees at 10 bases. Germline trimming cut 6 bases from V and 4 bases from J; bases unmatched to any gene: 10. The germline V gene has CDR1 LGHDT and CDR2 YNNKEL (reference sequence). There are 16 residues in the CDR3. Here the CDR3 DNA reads TGTGCCAGCAGGGACGACAGGGGGCTACCCTCAGATACGCAGTATTTT. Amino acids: CASRDDRGLPSDTQYF.

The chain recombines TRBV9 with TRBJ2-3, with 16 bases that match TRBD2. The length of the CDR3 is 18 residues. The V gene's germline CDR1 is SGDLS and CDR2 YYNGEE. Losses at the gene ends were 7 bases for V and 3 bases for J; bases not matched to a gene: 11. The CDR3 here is CASGNSGLAGGKTDTQYF. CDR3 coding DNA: TGTGCCAGCGGGAACTCGGGACTAGCGGGGGGGAAGACAGATACGCAGTATTTT.

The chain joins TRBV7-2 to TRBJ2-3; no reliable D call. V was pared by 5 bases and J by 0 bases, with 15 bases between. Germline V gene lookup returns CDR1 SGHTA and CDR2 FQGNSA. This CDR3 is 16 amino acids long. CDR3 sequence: CASSLQGYPSTDTQYF. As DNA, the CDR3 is TGTGCCAGCAGCCTTCAAGGGTACCCTAGCACAGATACGCAGTATTTT. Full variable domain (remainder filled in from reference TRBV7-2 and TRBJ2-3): GAGVSQSPSNKVTEKGKDVELRCDPISGHTALYWYRQSLGQGLEFLIYFQGNSAPDKSGLPSDRFSAERTGGSVSTLTIQRTQQEDSAVYLCASSLQGYPSTDTQYFGPGTRLTVL.

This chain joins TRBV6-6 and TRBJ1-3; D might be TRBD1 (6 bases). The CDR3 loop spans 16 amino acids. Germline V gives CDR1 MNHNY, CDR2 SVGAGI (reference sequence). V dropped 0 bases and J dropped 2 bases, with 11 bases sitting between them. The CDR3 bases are TGTGCCAGCAGTTACTCAGGAGGGGGGGCTGGAAACACCATATATTTT. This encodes CASSYSGGGAGNTIYF.

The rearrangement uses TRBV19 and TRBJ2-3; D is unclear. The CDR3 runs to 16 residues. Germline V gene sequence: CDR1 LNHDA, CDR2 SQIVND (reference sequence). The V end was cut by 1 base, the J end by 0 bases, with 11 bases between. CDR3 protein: CASSIGLRLSTDTQYF. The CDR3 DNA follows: TGTGCCAGTAGTATAGGCCTCAGGTTGAGCACAGATACGCAGTATTTT.

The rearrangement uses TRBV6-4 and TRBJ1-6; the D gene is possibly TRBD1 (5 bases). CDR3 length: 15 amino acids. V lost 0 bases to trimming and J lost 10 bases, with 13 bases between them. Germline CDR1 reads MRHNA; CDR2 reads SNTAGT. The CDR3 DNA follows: TGTGCCAGCAGTGACTCGGGGCAGGGTGGCTCACCCCTCCACTTT. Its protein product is CASSDSGQGGSPLHF.

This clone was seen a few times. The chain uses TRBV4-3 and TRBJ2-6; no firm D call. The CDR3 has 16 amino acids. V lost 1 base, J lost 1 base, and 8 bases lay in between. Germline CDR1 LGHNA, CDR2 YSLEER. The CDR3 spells CASSQVEGSGANVLTF. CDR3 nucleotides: TGCGCCAGCAGCCAAGTGGAAGGTTCTGGGGCCAACGTCCTGACTTTC.

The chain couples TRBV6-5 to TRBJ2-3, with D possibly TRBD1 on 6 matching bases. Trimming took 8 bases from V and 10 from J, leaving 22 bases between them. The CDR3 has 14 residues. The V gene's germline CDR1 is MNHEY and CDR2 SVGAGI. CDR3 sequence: CASGGLGSQIAQYF. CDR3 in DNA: TGTGCCAGCGGGGGCCTGGGTTCACAGATTGCGCAGTATTTT.

CDR3 loop: CASSPRTGGRYEQYF. The CDR3 bases are TGTGCCAGCAGCCCCAGGACAGGGGGCCGATACGAGCAGTACTTC. The rearrangement uses TRBV7-2 and TRBJ2-7, with 11 bases fitting TRBD1. This CDR3 is built from 15 residues. After removal of 5 bases from V and 4 bases from J, the junction contained 7 bases not matched to a gene. Germline-derived CDR1 and CDR2 are SGHTA and FQGNSA.

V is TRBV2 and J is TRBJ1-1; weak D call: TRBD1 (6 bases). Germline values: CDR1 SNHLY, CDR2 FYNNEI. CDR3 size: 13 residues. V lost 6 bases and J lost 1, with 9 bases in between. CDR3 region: CASRLTGNTEAFF. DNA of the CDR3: TGTGCCAGCAGGCTGACAGGGAACACTGAAGCTTTCTTT.

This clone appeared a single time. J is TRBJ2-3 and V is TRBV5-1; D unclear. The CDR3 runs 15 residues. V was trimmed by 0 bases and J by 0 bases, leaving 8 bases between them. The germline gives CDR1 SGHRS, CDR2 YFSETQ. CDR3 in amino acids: CASSLEHPSTDTQYF. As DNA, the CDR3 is TGCGCCAGCAGCTTGGAGCACCCCAGCACAGATACGCAGTATTTT.

CDR3 protein: CASSPPYNSPLHF. In DNA, the CDR3 is TGTGCCAGCTCACCACCCTATAATTCACCCCTCCACTTT. The chain couples TRBV18 to TRBJ1-6; D unclear. V was trimmed by 0 bases and J by 3 bases, leaving 0 bases between them. The germline V gene has CDR1 KGHSH and CDR2 LQKENI. The CDR3 sequence is 13 residues long.

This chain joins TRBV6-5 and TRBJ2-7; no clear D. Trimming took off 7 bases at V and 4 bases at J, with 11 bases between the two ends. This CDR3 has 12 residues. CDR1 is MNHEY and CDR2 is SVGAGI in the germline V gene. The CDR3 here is CASTESAYEQYF. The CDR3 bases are TGTGCCAGCACGGAGTCGGCATACGAGCAGTACTTC.

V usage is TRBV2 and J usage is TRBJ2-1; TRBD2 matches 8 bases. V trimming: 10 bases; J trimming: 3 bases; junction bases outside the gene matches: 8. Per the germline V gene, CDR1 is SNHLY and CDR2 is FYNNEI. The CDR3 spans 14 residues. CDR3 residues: CANRGGTNYNEQFF. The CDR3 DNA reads TGTGCCAACCGCGGGGGGACCAACTACAATGAGCAGTTCTTC.

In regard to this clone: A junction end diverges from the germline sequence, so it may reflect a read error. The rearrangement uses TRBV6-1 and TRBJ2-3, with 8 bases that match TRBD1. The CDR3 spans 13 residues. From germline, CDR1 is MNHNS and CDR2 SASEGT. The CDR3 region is CASSETPTDRGHF. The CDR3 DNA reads TGTGCCAGCAGTGAAACCCCGACCGACAGGGGTCATTTT.

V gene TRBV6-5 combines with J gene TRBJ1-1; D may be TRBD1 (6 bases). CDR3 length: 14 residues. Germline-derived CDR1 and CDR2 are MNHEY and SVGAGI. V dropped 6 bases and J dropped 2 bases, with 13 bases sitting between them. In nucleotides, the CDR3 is TGTGCCAGCAGGAAAGAGGGGGGTAACACTGAAGCTTTCTTT. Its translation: CASRKEGGNTEAFF.

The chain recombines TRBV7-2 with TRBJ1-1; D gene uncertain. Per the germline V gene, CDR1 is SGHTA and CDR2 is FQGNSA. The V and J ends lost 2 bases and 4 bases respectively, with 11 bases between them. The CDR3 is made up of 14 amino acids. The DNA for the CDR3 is TGTGCCAGCAGCTTACTTCTTAGAGTCACTGAAGCTTTCTTT. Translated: CASSLLLRVTEAFF.

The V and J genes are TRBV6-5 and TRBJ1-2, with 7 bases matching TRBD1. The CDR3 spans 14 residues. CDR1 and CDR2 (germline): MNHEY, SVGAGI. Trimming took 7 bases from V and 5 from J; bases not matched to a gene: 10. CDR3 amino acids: CASTQGGNGYGYTF. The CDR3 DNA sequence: TGTGCCAGCACGCAGGGGGGGAATGGTTATGGCTACACCTTC.

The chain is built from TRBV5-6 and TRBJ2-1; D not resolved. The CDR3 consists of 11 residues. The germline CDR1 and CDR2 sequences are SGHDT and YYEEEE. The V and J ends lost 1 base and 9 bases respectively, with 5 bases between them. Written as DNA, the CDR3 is TGTGCCAGCAGCTTGTTCTCTGAGCAGTTCTTC. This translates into CASSLFSEQFF.

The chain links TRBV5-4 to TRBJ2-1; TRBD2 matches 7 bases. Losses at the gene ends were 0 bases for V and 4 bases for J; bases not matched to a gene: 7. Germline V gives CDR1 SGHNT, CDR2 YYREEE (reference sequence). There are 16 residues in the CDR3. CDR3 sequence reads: CASSLGGGINYNEQFF. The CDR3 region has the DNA TGTGCCAGCAGCTTGGGGGGGGGAATCAATTACAATGAGCAGTTCTTC.

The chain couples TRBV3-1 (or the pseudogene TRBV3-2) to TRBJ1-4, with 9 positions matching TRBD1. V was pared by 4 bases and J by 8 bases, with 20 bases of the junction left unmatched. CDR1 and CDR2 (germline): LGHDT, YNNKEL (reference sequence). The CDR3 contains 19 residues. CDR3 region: CASSRPPGTGSGYPEKLFF. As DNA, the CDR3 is TGTGCCAGCAGCCGGCCTCCTGGGACAGGGTCAGGTTATCCCGAAAAACTGTTTTTT.

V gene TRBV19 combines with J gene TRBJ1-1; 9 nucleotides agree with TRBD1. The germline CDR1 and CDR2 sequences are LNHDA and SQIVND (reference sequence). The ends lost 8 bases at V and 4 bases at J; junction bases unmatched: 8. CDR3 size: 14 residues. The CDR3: CASLRQGGGTEAFF. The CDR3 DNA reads TGTGCCAGTCTTCGACAGGGGGGAGGCACTGAAGCTTTCTTT.

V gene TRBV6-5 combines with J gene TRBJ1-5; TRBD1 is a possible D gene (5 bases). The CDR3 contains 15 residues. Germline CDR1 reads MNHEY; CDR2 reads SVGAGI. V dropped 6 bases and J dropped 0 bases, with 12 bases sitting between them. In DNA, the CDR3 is TGTGCCAGCAGACCGACAGTTTCTAGCAATCAGCCCCAGCATTTT. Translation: CASRPTVSSNQPQHF.

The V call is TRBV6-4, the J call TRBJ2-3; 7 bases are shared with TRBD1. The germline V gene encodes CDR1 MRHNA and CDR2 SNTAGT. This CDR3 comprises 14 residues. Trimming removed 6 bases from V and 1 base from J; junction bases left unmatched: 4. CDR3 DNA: TGTGCCAGCAGCCTAGACAGGGGCACAGATACGCAGTATTTT. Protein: CASSLDRGTDTQYF.

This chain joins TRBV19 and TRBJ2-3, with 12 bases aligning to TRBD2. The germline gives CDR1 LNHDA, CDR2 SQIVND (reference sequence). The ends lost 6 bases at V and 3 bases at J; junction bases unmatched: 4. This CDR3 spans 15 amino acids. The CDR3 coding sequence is TGTGCCAGTAGGCAGACTAGCGGGGGTACAGATACGCAGTATTTT. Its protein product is CASRQTSGGTDTQYF.

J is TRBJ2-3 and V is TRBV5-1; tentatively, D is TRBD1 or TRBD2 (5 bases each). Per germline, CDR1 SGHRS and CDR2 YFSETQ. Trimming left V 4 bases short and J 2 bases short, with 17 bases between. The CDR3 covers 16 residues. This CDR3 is CASSQRRDLVTDTQYF. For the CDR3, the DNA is TGCGCCAGCAGCCAACGCCGGGACCTCGTCACAGATACGCAGTATTTT.

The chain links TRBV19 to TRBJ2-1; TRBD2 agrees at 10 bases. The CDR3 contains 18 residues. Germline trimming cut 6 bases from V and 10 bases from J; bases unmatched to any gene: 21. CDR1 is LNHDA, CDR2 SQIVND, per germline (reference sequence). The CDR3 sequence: CASRSPQRLSGGAGEQFF. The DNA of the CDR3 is TGTGCCAGTAGATCCCCTCAACGTTTGAGCGGGGGGGCCGGGGAGCAGTTCTTC.

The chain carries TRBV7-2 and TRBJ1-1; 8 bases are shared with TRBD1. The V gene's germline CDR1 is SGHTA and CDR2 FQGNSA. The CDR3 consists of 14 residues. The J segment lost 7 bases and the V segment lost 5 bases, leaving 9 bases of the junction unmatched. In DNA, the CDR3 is TGTGCCAGCAGCGTTAATCAGGGGGCAGGTGAAGCTTTCTTT. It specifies CASSVNQGAGEAFF.

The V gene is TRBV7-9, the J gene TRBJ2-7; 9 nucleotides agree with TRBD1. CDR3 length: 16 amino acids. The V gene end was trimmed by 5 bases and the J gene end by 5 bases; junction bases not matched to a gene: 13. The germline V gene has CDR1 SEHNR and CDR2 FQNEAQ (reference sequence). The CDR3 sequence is CASSPTGGASLDEQYF. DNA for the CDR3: TGTGCCAGCAGCCCTACAGGGGGCGCGAGCCTAGACGAGCAGTACTTC.

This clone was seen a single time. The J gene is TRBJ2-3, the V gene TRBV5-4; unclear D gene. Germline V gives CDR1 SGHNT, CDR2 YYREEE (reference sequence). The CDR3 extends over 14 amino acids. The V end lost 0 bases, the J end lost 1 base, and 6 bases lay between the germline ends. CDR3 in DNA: TGTGCCAGCAGCTTGGGGCTTGGCACAGATACGCAGTATTTT. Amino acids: CASSLGLGTDTQYF.